This T cell receptor beta chain was found in a study of cytomegalovirus exposure and HLA in healthy donors. Germline lookup yields CDR1 SGHRS and CDR2 YFSETQ. V lost 3 bases and J lost 2; bases outside the gene matches: 3. The CDR3 runs 14 residues. In the PCR, 60 Vbeta and 13 Jbeta primers were used. The data were produced by immunoSEQ multiplex PCR, yet TCRdb's version contains in-frame clones alone and is incomplete. The sample data list 130,000 or so clones. Sequenced sample: PBMCs. This clonotype was obtained from a woman aged 55-69 years in good health and CMV-seronegative. The chain recombines TRBV5-1 with TRBJ2-7; 9 positions agree with TRBD1. The CDR3 here is CASSWTGETYEQYF. Here the CDR3 DNA reads TGCGCCAGCAGCTGGACAGGGGAAACCTACGAGCAGTACTTC.